The 11 T cell receptor beta chains listed next were all sequenced from one sample in a study of regulatory T cells. The primer mix had 52 TRBV and 13 TRBJ primers. Some clones are missing from TCRdb's copy, which holds only in-frame ones; the method was immunoSEQ multiplex PCR. The data contain about 20,000 clones, 93% of them singletons. The sequencing input was CD8+ T cells sorted from blood. All receptors derive from a child aged 2-15 years with CD3G deficiency.

The chain employs TRBV19 and TRBJ2-1, with TRBD2 identical over 9 bases. The CDR3 has 11 residues. Germline assignment: CDR1 LNHDA and CDR2 SQIVND (reference sequence). J gave up 10 bases and V 10 bases, and 5 bases lay outside the gene matches. CDR3 residues: CATLSGREQFF. Here the CDR3 DNA reads TGTGCCACTCTTAGCGGGAGAGAGCAGTTCTTC.

The gene calls are TRBV28 and TRBJ2-3; TRBD2 aligns across 12 bases. CDR1 is MDHEN and CDR2 is SYDVKM in the germline V gene. The CDR3 length is 15 residues. The V segment lost 2 bases and the J segment 9 bases; nucleotides outside the gene matches: 6. The DNA of the CDR3 is TGTGCCAGCAGTTTAGTTCTAGCGGGAGGGGGAACGCAGTATTTT. Its protein product is CASSLVLAGGGTQYF.

V usage is TRBV5-1 and J usage is TRBJ1-2; no clear D. The ends were cut back, 0 bases at V and 6 bases at J, with 15 bases in the middle. Germline CDR1 is SGHRS and CDR2 is YFSETQ. The CDR3 length is 15 residues. The CDR3 DNA is TGCGCCAGCAGCTTGGTCCCTGACGGACCGAATGGCTACACCTTC. The encoded protein is CASSLVPDGPNGYTF.

The table lists this clone with a count of one. The chain is built from TRBV5-1 and TRBJ2-5; D is possibly TRBD1 (6 bases). The CDR3 is 18 amino acids. CDR1 is SGHRS and CDR2 is YFSETQ in the germline V gene. V was pared by 5 bases and J by 1 base, with 24 bases between. The chain's CDR3 is CASSHEAYGDRPQETQYF. CDR3 in DNA: TGCGCCAGCAGTCATGAAGCCTACGGAGACAGGCCCCAAGAGACCCAGTACTTC.

Here the CDR3 DNA reads TGCGCCAGCAGCCAAGTTTTCGAGGGCAAGGATGGCTACACCTTC. Residues: CASSQVFEGKDGYTF. V usage is TRBV4-1 and J usage is TRBJ1-2; D unresolved. Trimming left V 1 base short and J 6 bases short, with 15 bases between. Looked up from germline, CDR1 is MGHRA and CDR2 is YSYEKL. CDR3 length: 15 residues.

This sequence joins TRBV28 and TRBJ1-2; TRBD1 matches 8 bases. Germline-derived CDR1 and CDR2 are MDHEN and SYDVKM. V gave up 3 bases and J gave up 2 bases; unmatched junction bases: 2. The CDR3 spans 14 residues. The chain's CDR3 is CASSLAGGNYGYTF. The CDR3 nucleotides are TGTGCCAGCAGTTTGGCAGGGGGCAACTATGGCTACACCTTC.

The CDR3 loop reads CASSLSGGTEAFF. The CDR3, as DNA: TGTGCCAGCAGTTTATCCGGGGGCACTGAAGCTTTCTTT. The J gene is TRBJ1-1, the V gene TRBV28, with D possibly TRBD1 on 5 matching bases. Germline loops: CDR1 MDHEN, CDR2 SYDVKM. Trimming took 1 base from V and 4 from J, leaving 7 bases between them. This CDR3 is 13 amino acids long.

This chain uses TRBV28 with TRBJ2-7, with 9 bases matching TRBD2. The junction had 6 bases not matched to a gene; V was cut back by 6 bases and J by 3 bases. Germline V gene lookup returns CDR1 MDHEN and CDR2 SYDVKM. The CDR3 is made up of 14 amino acids. CDR3 DNA: TGTGCCAGCAGCCTAGCGGGACGGCTCTACGAGCAGTACTTC. This codes for CASSLAGRLYEQYF.

V usage is TRBV28 and J usage is TRBJ2-7, with D unclear. The CDR3 is 13 residues long. Germline values: CDR1 MDHEN, CDR2 SYDVKM. The germline V and J ends were trimmed by 2 bases and 3 bases, with 8 bases remaining between them. The CDR3 DNA follows: TGTGCCAGCAGTTTAAAGCTGGTCTACGAGCAGTACTTC. Its protein product is CASSLKLVYEQYF.

The gene calls are TRBV28 and TRBJ2-5; 11 nucleotides match TRBD2. After removal of 1 base from V and 5 bases from J, the junction contained 18 bases not matched to a gene. The V gene's germline CDR1 is MDHEN and CDR2 SYDVKM. The CDR3 loop spans 20 amino acids. CDR3 residues: CASSLLHGASGRSPRETQYF. The CDR3 bases are TGTGCCAGCAGTTTATTGCACGGGGCTAGCGGGAGGAGCCCAAGGGAGACCCAGTACTTC.

The V gene is TRBV28, the J gene TRBJ1-2; the D is unclear. The CDR3 is 12 amino acids. The germline V gene encodes CDR1 MDHEN and CDR2 SYDVKM. Trimming pared 8 bases from V and 3 bases from J, leaving 10 bases between. CDR3 DNA sequence: TGTGCCAGCGCCCCGGACTACTATGGCTACACCTTC. Its protein product is CASAPDYYGYTF.